The 11 T cell receptor beta chains below come from one sample, sequenced in a study of CD8+CD57+ T cells in acquired aplastic anemia. Template material for TCR beta VDJ and CDR3 profiling consisted of genomic DNA. From the reads, TCRdb called clonotypes with MiXCR, one entry per CDR3 protein. The data contain 100,000 to 150,000 distinct CDR3 sequences, 48% of them seen just once; the ten biggest clones take up around 2.5%. The sample taken for sequencing was sorted CD4+, CD8+, or CD8+CD57+ T cells (not recorded which) from PBMCs. These receptors came from a human donor in good health, serving as a control.

This clonotype has a single count. The chain uses TRBV7-9 and TRBJ1-1; D unresolved. CDR1 is SEHNR and CDR2 is FQNEAQ in the germline V gene (reference sequence). This CDR3 comprises 12 residues. V dropped 1 base and J dropped 5 bases, with 5 bases sitting between them. The CDR3 nucleotides read TGTGCCAGCAGCTTAGATGAGACTGAAGCTTTCTTT. Protein sequence: CASSLDETEAFF.

The chain links TRBV7-9 to TRBJ2-3; D unresolved. Trimming took 1 base from V and 2 from J, leaving 16 bases between them. Germline assignment: CDR1 SEHNR and CDR2 FQNEAQ (reference sequence). The CDR3 sequence is 17 residues long. CDR3 residues: CASSLDGSPSPTDTQYF. The CDR3 region has the DNA TGTGCCAGCAGCTTAGATGGCTCCCCATCCCCCACAGATACGCAGTATTTT.

This chain joins TRBV10-3 and TRBJ2-3; D is perhaps TRBD2 (5 bases). Looked up from germline, CDR1 is ENHRY and CDR2 is SYGVKD. The CDR3 runs to 18 residues. The germline V and J ends were trimmed by 1 base and 0 bases, with 17 bases remaining between them. CDR3 loop: CAISEFQVRVRSTDTQYF. The CDR3 DNA is TGTGCCATCAGTGAGTTTCAGGTGCGGGTCCGAAGCACAGATACGCAGTATTTT.

This clonotype showed up many times. The chain joins TRBV25-1 to TRBJ2-3; tentatively, D is TRBD2 (5 bases). The CDR3 spans 14 residues. Between the trimmed V and J ends, which lost 10 bases and 0 bases, there was a span of 14 bases. Germline loops: CDR1 MGHDK, CDR2 SYGVNS. CDR3 DNA sequence: TGTGCCACCCGGTCGCCGGGAAGCACAGATACGCAGTATTTT. It yields the protein CATRSPGSTDTQYF.

The rearrangement joins TRBV4-2 to TRBJ2-3; 9 nucleotides match TRBD2. Germline CDR1 is LGHNA and CDR2 is YNFKEQ. This CDR3 is built from 15 residues. J gave up 4 bases and V 0 bases, and 2 bases lay outside the gene matches. In DNA, the CDR3 is TGTGCCAGCAGCCAAGAGCGGGGGGGCCCAGATACGCAGTATTTT. As protein: CASSQERGGPDTQYF.

This clonotype has ten or more counts. CDR3 region: CASTHRGGAGETQYF. The CDR3 region has the DNA TGTGCCAGCACCCATCGCGGGGGGGCCGGAGAGACCCAGTACTTC. The chain carries TRBV7-8 and TRBJ2-5, with 9 bases lining up with TRBD2. The CDR3 is 15 amino acids. The junction had 10 bases not matched to a gene; V was cut back by 7 bases and J by 4 bases. Germline assignment: CDR1 SGHVS and CDR2 FQNEAQ.

This clonotype appeared many times. V gene TRBV7-3 combines with J gene TRBJ2-2, with D possibly being TRBD2 (6 bases). V was clipped by 5 bases and J by 5 bases, with 15 bases between them. This CDR3 contains 15 residues. Germline-derived CDR1 and CDR2 are SGHTA and FQGTGA. The CDR3 DNA follows: TGTGCCAGCAGCCCTCGGGGGTGGGGTACCGGGGAGCTGTTTTTT. This codes for CASSPRGWGTGELFF. Filled out from reference TRBV7-3 and TRBJ2-2, the complete variable domain reads GAGVSQTPSNKVTEKGKYVELRCDPISGHTALYWYRQSLGQGPEFLIYFQGTGAADDSGLPNDRFFAVRPEGSVSTLKIQRTERGDSAVYLCASSPRGWGTGELFFGEGSRLTVL.

This chain connects TRBV6-2 or TRBV6-3 to TRBJ2-7; TRBD1 or TRBD2 may be the D gene (5 bases each). This CDR3 has 14 amino acids. The V and J ends lost 5 bases and 4 bases respectively, with 15 bases between them. The V gene's germline CDR1 is MNHEY and CDR2 SVGEGT. The CDR3 coding sequence is TGTGCCAGCAGTCCTCACCGGGACGGATACGAGCAGTACTTC. Its translation is CASSPHRDGYEQYF.

This clonotype was picked up many times. V and J are TRBV3-1 and TRBJ2-1, with 11 bases identical to TRBD2. CDR3 size: 16 residues. The germline CDR1 and CDR2 sequences are LGHDT and YNNKEL (reference sequence). The V segment lost 1 base and the J segment 7 bases; nucleotides outside the gene matches: 6. CDR3 bases: TGTGCCAGCAGCCAAGGTTCTAGCGGGGGGAAAAATGAGCAGTTCTTC. It translates to CASSQGSSGGKNEQFF.

The CDR3 spells CAISDGRVPTYGYTF. The CDR3 coding sequence is TGTGCCATCAGTGATGGGAGGGTACCTACTTATGGCTACACCTTC. V is TRBV10-3 and J is TRBJ1-2; D uncertain. V lost 3 bases and J 5 bases, leaving 16 bases between the germline ends. The CDR3 consists of 15 residues. The V gene's germline CDR1 is ENHRY and CDR2 SYGVKD.

The chain combines TRBV24-1 with TRBJ2-5, with TRBD1 matching over 11 bases. This CDR3 is built from 17 residues. The trim removed 4 bases at V and 2 bases at J, leaving 8 bases unmatched. CDR1 and CDR2 from the germline V gene are KGHDR and SFDVKD. The chain's CDR3 is CATSDLRRDRGQETQYF. The DNA of the CDR3 is TGTGCCACCAGTGACCTTCGGAGGGACAGGGGGCAAGAGACCCAGTACTTC.